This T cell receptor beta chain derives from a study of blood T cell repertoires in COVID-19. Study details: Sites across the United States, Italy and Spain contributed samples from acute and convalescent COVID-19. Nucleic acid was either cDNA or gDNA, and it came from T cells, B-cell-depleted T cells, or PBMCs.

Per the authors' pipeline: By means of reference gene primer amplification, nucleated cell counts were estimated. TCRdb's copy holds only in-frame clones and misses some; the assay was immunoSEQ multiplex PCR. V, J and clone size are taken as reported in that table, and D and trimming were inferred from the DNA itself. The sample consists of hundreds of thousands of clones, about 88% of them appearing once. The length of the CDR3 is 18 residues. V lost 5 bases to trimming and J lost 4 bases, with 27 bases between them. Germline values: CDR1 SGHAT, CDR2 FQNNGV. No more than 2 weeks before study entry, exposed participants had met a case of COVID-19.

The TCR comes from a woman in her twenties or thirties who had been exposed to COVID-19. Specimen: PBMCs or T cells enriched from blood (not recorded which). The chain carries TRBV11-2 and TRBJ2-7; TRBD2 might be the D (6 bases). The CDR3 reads CASSPDWEAGDPPYEQYF. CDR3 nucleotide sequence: TGTGCCAGCAGCCCGGACTGGGAGGCCGGGGACCCACCTTACGAGCAGTACTTC.